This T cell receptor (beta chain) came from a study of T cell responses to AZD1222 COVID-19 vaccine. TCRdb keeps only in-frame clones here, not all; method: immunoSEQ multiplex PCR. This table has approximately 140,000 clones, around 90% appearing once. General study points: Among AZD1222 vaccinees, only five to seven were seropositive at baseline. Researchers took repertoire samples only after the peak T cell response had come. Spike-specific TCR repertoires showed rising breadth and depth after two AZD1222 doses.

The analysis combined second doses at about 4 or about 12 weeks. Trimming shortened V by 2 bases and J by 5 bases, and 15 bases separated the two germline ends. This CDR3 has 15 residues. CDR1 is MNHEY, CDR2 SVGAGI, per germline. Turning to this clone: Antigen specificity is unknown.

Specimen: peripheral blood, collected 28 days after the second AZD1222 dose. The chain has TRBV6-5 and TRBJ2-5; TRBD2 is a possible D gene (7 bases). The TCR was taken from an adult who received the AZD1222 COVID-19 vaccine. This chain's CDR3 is CASSYGGGQGETQYF. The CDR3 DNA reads TGTGCCAGCAGTTACGGCGGGGGACAAGGGGAGACCCAGTACTTC.